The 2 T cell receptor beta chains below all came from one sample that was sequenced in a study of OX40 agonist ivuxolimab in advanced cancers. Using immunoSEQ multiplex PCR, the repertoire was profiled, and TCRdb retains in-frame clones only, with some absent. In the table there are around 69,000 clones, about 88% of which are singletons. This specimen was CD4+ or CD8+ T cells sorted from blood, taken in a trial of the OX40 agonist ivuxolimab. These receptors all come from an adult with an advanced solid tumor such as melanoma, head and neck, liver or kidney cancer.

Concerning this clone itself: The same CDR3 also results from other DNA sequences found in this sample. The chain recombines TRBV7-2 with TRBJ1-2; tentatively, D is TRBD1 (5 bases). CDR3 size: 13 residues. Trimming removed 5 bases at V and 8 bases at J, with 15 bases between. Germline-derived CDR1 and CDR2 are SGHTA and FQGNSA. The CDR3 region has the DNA TGTGCCAGCAGCCGCGGGACGGGAAGGGGCTACACCTTC. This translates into CASSRGTGRGYTF. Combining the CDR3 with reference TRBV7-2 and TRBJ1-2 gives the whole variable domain GAGVSQSPSNKVTEKGKDVELRCDPISGHTALYWYRQSLGQGLEFLIYFQGNSAPDKSGLPSDRFSAERTGGSVSTLTIQRTQQEDSAVYLCASSRGTGRGYTFGSGTRLTVV.

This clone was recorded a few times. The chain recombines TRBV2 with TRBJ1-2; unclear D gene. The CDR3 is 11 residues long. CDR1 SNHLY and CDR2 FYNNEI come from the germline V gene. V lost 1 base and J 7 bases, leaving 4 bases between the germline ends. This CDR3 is CASSEEGGYTF. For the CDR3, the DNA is TGTGCCAGCAGTGAAGAGGGTGGCTACACCTTC.